The next 21 T cell receptor beta chains were all read from a single sample in a study of vaccination and CD4 T cells after COVID-19. This sample's treatment: approximately 10-day PBMC culture with coronavirus spike peptide pools or control peptides (ViraFEST assay). These CD4+ T cells came from an unexposed donor, sampled before the COVID-19 pandemic (2011-2018). The assay that was used to sequence DNA from cultured CD4+ T cells was the Oncomine TCR Beta short-read assay. TCRdb ran MiXCR on the PCR reads and lists one entry per CDR3 protein. The sample has several thousand distinct CDR3 sequences; nearly 60% are singletons. Their target antigens are unknown. Specimen: CD4+ T cells from blood, cultured in vitro. The receptors stem from a human donor in good health.

This sequence joins TRBV7-2 and TRBJ1-3; D is undetermined. Looked up from germline, CDR1 is SGHTA and CDR2 is FQGNSA. This CDR3 comprises 14 residues. V lost 3 bases, J lost 2 bases, and 8 bases lay in between. DNA for the CDR3: TGTGCCAGCAGCTTTGCCCACCCTGGAAACACCATATATTTT. Its translation: CASSFAHPGNTIYF.

The chain carries TRBV7-6 and TRBJ2-3; the D gene is possibly TRBD1 (5 bases). Trimming cost V 0 bases and J 6 bases, with 10 bases left between them. Germline loops: CDR1 SGHVS, CDR2 FNYEAQ. The CDR3 has 14 residues. The CDR3 DNA sequence: TGTGCCAGCAGCTTAGCAAGGGGCAGTGATACGCAGTATTTT. Translated, it gives CASSLARGSDTQYF.

V usage is TRBV12-3 or TRBV12-4 and J usage is TRBJ2-3, with TRBD2 matching 14 bases. The CDR3 runs 16 residues. Trimming took 6 bases from V and 8 from J; bases not matched to a gene: 10. CDR3 bases: TGTGCCAGCAGGGGGACTAGCGGGGGAGTTGGTGCTACGCAGTATTTT. Protein: CASRGTSGGVGATQYF.

V is TRBV2 and J is TRBJ1-1, with 7 bases that match TRBD1. CDR1 SNHLY and CDR2 FYNNEI come from the germline V gene. The CDR3 sequence is 12 residues long. V lost 8 bases to trimming and J lost 10 bases; unmatched junction nucleotides: 10. The CDR3, as DNA: TGTGCCAGCTGGGAGGGGGCTGGGGGAGCTTTCTTT. Its translation is CASWEGAGGAFF.

This clonotype was detected a few times. The chain joins TRBV7-9 to TRBJ1-2, with TRBD1 matching 8 bases. The CDR3 spans 15 residues. Germline trimming cut 5 bases from V and 1 base from J; bases unmatched to any gene: 6. Germline-derived CDR1 and CDR2 are SEHNR and FQNEAQ (reference sequence). As DNA, the CDR3 is TGTGCCAGCAGCCCCCGACAGGGGCTTAACTATGGCTACACCTTC. Residues: CASSPRQGLNYGYTF.

This CDR3 reads CASSRLLNYEQYF. In nucleotides, the CDR3 is TGCGCCAGCAGCCGGCTCCTAAACTACGAGCAGTACTTC. The chain is built from TRBV4-3 and TRBJ2-7; no firm D call. Germline V gene lookup returns CDR1 LGHNA and CDR2 YSLEER. The length of the CDR3 is 13 residues. V was cut by 4 bases and J by 3 bases, with 10 bases left in between.

J is TRBJ2-7 and V is TRBV24-1; D unresolved. V lost 8 bases and J 6 bases, leaving 16 bases between the germline ends. Per the germline V gene, CDR1 is KGHDR and CDR2 is SFDVKD. The CDR3 spans 13 residues. CDR3 region: CATTDRRQGEQYF. DNA for the CDR3: TGTGCCACCACCGATCGGAGACAAGGCGAGCAGTACTTC.

This clonotype was seen only a few times. V gene TRBV20-1 combines with J gene TRBJ1-6; D not certain. Trimming took off 6 bases at V and 2 bases at J, with 11 bases between the two ends. There are 14 residues in the CDR3. Germline loops: CDR1 DFQATT, CDR2 SNEGSKA (reference sequence). This chain's CDR3 is CSAPGRTYNSPLHF. The DNA of the CDR3 is TGCAGTGCGCCTGGACGAACCTATAATTCACCCCTCCACTTT.

Written as DNA, the CDR3 is TGTGCCAGCAGTTTATGGGGTAGTGATCAGCCCCAGCATTTT. This gives the protein CASSLWGSDQPQHF. The J gene is TRBJ1-5, the V gene TRBV6-2 or TRBV6-3; D is uncertain. V dropped 4 bases and J dropped 5 bases, with 12 bases sitting between them. The CDR3 is 14 amino acids. The germline V gene has CDR1 MNHEY and CDR2 SVGEGT.

This clonotype is a singleton in its sample. The chain has TRBV6-2 or TRBV6-3 and TRBJ1-1; 7 bases line up with TRBD1. There are 16 residues in the CDR3. CDR1 and CDR2 (germline): MNHEY, SVGEGT. With V trimmed by 4 bases and J by 4 bases, 12 bases remained unmatched. The chain's CDR3 is CASSSRPTGVGTEAFF. CDR3 nucleotide sequence: TGTGCCAGCAGTTCCCGACCCACAGGGGTGGGCACTGAAGCTTTCTTT.

The V and J genes are TRBV25-1 and TRBJ1-2, with D unclear. The CDR3 loop spans 14 amino acids. Trimming removed 3 bases from V and 7 bases from J, with 15 bases in between. Germline lookup yields CDR1 MGHDK and CDR2 SYGVNS. CDR3 amino acids: CASSEVGRDSGYTF. CDR3 nucleotides: TGTGCCAGCAGTGAGGTGGGGAGGGATTCTGGCTACACCTTC.

V and J are TRBV7-9 and TRBJ2-1, with 7 bases matching TRBD1. The germline V gene has CDR1 SEHNR and CDR2 FQNEAQ (reference sequence). CDR3 length: 14 residues. V dropped 7 bases and J dropped 6; count of bases not matched to a gene: 9. CDR3 loop: CASIKQGTVNEQFF. CDR3 DNA: TGTGCCAGCATAAAACAGGGGACGGTCAATGAGCAGTTCTTC.

This clonotype occurred once. This chain uses TRBV10-3 with TRBJ1-1; TRBD1 aligns across 8 bases. CDR3 length: 18 residues. Germline V gene sequence: CDR1 ENHRY, CDR2 SYGVKD. With V trimmed by 5 bases and J by 0 bases, 14 bases remained unmatched. The CDR3 is CAISSLPGQAIMNTEAFF. In DNA, the CDR3 is TGTGCCATCAGTTCATTACCGGGACAGGCTATCATGAACACTGAAGCTTTCTTT.

The table lists this clonotype with a few counts. CDR3: CASSLGGRRQGGTEAFF. CDR3 in DNA: TGTGCCAGCAGCTTAGGGGGGAGGCGGCAGGGGGGCACTGAAGCTTTCTTT. The chain joins TRBV7-2 to TRBJ1-1; 7 nucleotides align to TRBD1. V gave up 1 base and J gave up 4 bases; unmatched junction bases: 12. The CDR3 length is 17 residues. Germline V gives CDR1 SGHTA, CDR2 FQGNSA.

This chain joins TRBV30 and TRBJ1-5, with D tentatively TRBD1 (6 bases). Trimming cost V 2 bases and J 4 bases, with 12 bases left between them. The CDR3 totals 14 residues. From germline, CDR1 is GTSNPN and CDR2 SVGIG (reference sequence). The CDR3, as DNA: TGTGCCTGGAGTCGGCGGGGGCGGAATCAGCCCCAGCATTTT. Translation: CAWSRRGRNQPQHF.

This clonotype has just a few counts. This rearrangement joins TRBV6-2 or TRBV6-3 to TRBJ2-3; D ambiguous. The V end was cut by 6 bases, the J end by 2 bases, with 9 bases between. Germline V gene data show CDR1 as MNHEY and CDR2 as SVGEGT. CDR3 length equals 13 residues. The CDR3 bases are TGTGCCAGCAGCATAAAATCCACAGATACGCAGTATTTT. Its protein is CASSIKSTDTQYF.

The chain has TRBV29-1 and TRBJ2-7, with D perhaps TRBD1 (6 bases). This CDR3 has 13 residues. Germline V gives CDR1 SQVTM, CDR2 ANQGSEA. The ends were cut back, 1 base at V and 4 bases at J, with 11 bases in the middle. CDR3 protein: CSVEVVRGYEQYF. CDR3 DNA sequence: TGCAGCGTTGAAGTTGTCAGGGGATACGAGCAGTACTTC.

The chain is built from TRBV30 and TRBJ2-5, with 9 bases matching TRBD1. The CDR3 is 16 amino acids. V was pared by 0 bases and J by 5 bases, with 10 bases of the junction left unmatched. Germline V gene lookup returns CDR1 GTSNPN and CDR2 SVGIG (reference sequence). The CDR3 sequence is CAWSVLVTGGRETQYF. CDR3 coding DNA: TGTGCCTGGAGTGTACTTGTGACAGGGGGACGGGAGACCCAGTACTTC.

This clonotype has more than one count but fewer than ten. The chain is built from TRBV6-2 or TRBV6-3 and TRBJ2-3, with D hard to call. Trimming took 8 bases from V and 9 from J, leaving 12 bases between them. The CDR3 spans 11 residues. Germline V lookup: CDR1 MNHEY, CDR2 SVGEGT. The CDR3 DNA sequence: TGTGCCAGCGAGAGGCCCGGCACGCAGTATTTT. It translates to CASERPGTQYF.

V is TRBV9 and J is TRBJ1-2; D call uncertain. Germline-derived CDR1 and CDR2 are SGDLS and YYNGEE. The V end was cut by 0 bases, the J end by 4 bases, with 10 bases between. The length of the CDR3 is 14 residues. CDR3 protein: CASSVEPGVYGYTF. The CDR3 region has the DNA TGTGCCAGCAGCGTAGAACCCGGGGTCTATGGCTACACCTTC.

By sample share, this clonotype is medium-sized. The rearrangement links TRBV7-2 to TRBJ2-7; D call uncertain. The CDR3 sequence is 12 residues long. Trimming pared 5 bases from V and 4 bases from J, leaving 9 bases between. CDR1 and CDR2 from the germline V gene are SGHTA and FQGNSA. Written as DNA, the CDR3 is TGTGCCAGCAGCGCTACCGGTTACGAGCAGTACTTC. This translates into CASSATGYEQYF.